These T cell receptor beta chains were read from a single sample in a study of shared clonotypes between healthy human individuals. Produced via immunoSEQ multiplex PCR; TCRdb's table is partial and in-frame only. In the table there are about 2.4 million clones, 90% to 95% of which are singletons. The sample comprised naive CD4+ T cells from PBMCs. The receptors here all came from a man between 18 and 35 years old in good health. Some clones in this sample may be carry-over from other donors' samples. Both conserved end residues are part of each CDR3. Each record gives: CDR3 length, V gene, D gene, CDR3 protein. The D gene is left open where the match is weak.

>13|TRBV15|-
CATSRDRASTQYF
>20|TRBV28|TRBD2
CASSLRSGRAGDGSYNEQFF
>15|TRBV5-1|-
CASSLGTIYTGELFF
>14|TRBV9|-
CASSVGENNQPQHF
>15|TRBV7-2|TRBD1
CASSLVGTGGNTIYF
>21|TRBV4-3|TRBD2
CASSQVTGTSGTKMSYNEQFF
>18|TRBV7-2|-
CASSLSRDTGLANYGYTF
>11|TRBV2|-
CASSDGPPQHF
>15|TRBV28|-
CASSFIVGLNQPQHF
>16|TRBV18|TRBD1
CASSPNNRGLNTEAFF
>14|TRBV6-5|TRBD1
CASSYNRGDSPLHF
>14|TRBV7-8|-
CASSLAPVGQPQHF
>14|TRBV19|-
CASSRKGGVQPQHF
>21|TRBV19|-
CASSTWEVAKPVRQYQETQYF
>14|TRBV7-2|TRBD1
CASSLGDRGYGYTF
>13|TRBV6-1|-
CASRVTGNTEAFF
>16|TRBV9|TRBD2
CASSVRASGITGELFF
>15|TRBV28|TRBD1
CASSFGDRSSYEQYF
>12|TRBV6-1|-
CASSESMFGYTF
>15|TRBV6-5|-
CASSPLGAYQETQYF
>15|TRBV5-1|-
CASSLDGGGGTEAFF
>17|TRBV10-3|TRBD1
CAISELPLTGEDEKLFF
>15|TRBV28|TRBD1
CASRGEGTGDYIQYF
>16|TRBV28|TRBD1
CASSAPRDRVREKLFF
>14|TRBV6-1|TRBD2
CASGLAERVYEQYF
>20|TRBV28|TRBD1
CASSTRRHTGGGGGDYGYTF
>15|TRBV19|-
CASSTTGSDGNTIYF
>16|TRBV5-1|TRBD2
CASSPSPQIAGGSTRF
>15|TRBV5-6|-
CASSLRGSSYNEQFF
>16|TRBV5-1|-
CASRPTGWDENTEAFF
>17|TRBV7-7|-
CASSLAGGAQRAGELFF
>14|TRBV4-3|TRBD2
CASSPGLAGYEQYF
>19|TRBV29-1|TRBD2
CSFSWGQGGSGRGTDTQYF
>14|TRBV29-1|TRBD2
CSVAGLAGVGEQYF
>11|TRBV6-5|-
CAAAAYNEQFF
>17|TRBV9|TRBD2
CASSVASGGSSYNEQFF
>15|TRBV27|TRBD1
CASRPWDRENYGYTF
>15|TRBV25-1|-
CASSSKRDSQETQYF
>17|TRBV19|-
CASSPGTQFYSGNTIYF
>16|TRBV19|TRBD2
CASSIAEGLAGSREFF
>18|TRBV21-1|-
CASSKIGFRTGGWETQYF
>16|TRBV5-1|TRBD1
CASSLRWDRGSYGYTF
>13|TRBV2|-
CASSERPLLEQYF
>17|TRBV14|-
CASSSLGGTQGTGELFF
>17|TRBV4-1|TRBD2
CASSQAVTSGSYNEQFF
>13|TRBV5-1|TRBD2
CASSLIGGNEQYF
>15|TRBV5-1|-
CASSLGDAAYNEQFF
>18|TRBV6-1|-
CASSEAPIELLSNQPQHF
>16|TRBV5-1|TRBD2
CASSLSLAVNTGELFF
>14|TRBV5-1|-
CASSPQGQNTEAFF
>16|TRBV7-9|TRBD2
CASSPIPGLQVDEQYF
>14|TRBV7-8|-
CASQASGAQDQLFF
>15|TRBV10-3|TRBD1
CAISLGQGKAYGYTF
>14|TRBV7-2|-
CASSLDSSYNEQFF
>13|TRBV28|TRBD1
CASGKGGRETQYF
>14|TRBV5-1|-
CASSLADWDLAQYF
>14|TRBV15|-
CATSRETRGEKLFF
>14|TRBV5-5|TRBD1
CASSLARGRETQYF
>16|TRBV5-1|-
CASSLYLGGRDTEAFF
>15|TRBV18|-
CASSPYRDLGETQYF